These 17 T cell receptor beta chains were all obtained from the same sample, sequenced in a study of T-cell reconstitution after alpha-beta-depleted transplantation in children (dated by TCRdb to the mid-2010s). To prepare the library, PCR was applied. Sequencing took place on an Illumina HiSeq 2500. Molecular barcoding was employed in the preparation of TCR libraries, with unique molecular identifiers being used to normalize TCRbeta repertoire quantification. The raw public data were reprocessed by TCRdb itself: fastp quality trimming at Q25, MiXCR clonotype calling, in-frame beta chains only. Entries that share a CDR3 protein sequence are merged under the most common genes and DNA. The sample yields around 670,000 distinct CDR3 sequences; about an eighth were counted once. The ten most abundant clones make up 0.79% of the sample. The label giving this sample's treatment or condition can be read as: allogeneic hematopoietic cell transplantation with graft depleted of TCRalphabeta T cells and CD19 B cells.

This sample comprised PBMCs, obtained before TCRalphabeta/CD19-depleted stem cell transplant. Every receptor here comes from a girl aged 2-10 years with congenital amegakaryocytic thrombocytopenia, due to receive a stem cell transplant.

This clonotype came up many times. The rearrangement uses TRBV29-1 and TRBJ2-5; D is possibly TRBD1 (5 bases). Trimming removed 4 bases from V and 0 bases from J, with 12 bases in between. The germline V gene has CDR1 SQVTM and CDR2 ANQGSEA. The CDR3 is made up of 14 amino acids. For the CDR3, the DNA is TGCAGCGTTGGGGGCAACCTTAACCAAGAGACCCAGTACTTC. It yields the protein CSVGGNLNQETQYF.

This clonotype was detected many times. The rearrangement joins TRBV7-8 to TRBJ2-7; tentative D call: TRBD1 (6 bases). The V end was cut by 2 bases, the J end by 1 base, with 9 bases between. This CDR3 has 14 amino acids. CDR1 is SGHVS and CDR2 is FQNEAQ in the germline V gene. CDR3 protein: CASSLLTGSYEQYF. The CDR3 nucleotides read TGTGCCAGCAGCTTATTAACAGGGTCCTACGAGCAGTACTTC. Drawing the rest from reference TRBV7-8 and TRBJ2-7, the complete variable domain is GAGVSQSPRYKVAKRGQDVALRCDPISGHVSLFWYQQALGQGPEFLTYFQNEAQLDKSGLPSDRFFAERPEGSVSTLKIQRTQQEDSAVYLCASSLLTGSYEQYFGPGTRLTVT.

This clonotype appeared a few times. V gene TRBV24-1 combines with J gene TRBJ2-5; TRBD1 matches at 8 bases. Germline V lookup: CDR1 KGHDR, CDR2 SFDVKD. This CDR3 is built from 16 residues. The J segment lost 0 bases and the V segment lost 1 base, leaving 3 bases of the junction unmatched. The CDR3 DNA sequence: TGTGCCACCAGTGATTTTCAGGGGGCCAACCAAGAGACCCAGTACTTC. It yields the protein CATSDFQGANQETQYF.

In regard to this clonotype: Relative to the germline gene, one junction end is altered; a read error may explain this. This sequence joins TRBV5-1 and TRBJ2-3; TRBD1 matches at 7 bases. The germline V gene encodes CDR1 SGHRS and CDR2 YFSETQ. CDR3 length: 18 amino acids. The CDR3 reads CASSWGLTGKRGTDRQYF. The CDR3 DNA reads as TGCGCCAGCAGCTGGGGGCTGACAGGGAAGAGGGGCACAGATAGGCAGTATTTT.

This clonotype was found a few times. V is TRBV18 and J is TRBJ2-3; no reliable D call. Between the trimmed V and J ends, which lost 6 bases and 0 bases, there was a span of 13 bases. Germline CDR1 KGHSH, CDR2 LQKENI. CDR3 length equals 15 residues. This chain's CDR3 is CASSNRAASTDTQYF. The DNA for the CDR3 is TGTGCCAGCTCGAACCGCGCAGCCAGCACAGATACGCAGTATTTT.

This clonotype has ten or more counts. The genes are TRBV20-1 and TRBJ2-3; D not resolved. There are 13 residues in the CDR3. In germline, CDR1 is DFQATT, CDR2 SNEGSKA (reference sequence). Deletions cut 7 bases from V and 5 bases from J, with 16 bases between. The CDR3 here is CSGSNPVGDTQYF. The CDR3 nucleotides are TGCAGTGGCTCCAATCCAGTTGGAGATACGCAGTATTTT.

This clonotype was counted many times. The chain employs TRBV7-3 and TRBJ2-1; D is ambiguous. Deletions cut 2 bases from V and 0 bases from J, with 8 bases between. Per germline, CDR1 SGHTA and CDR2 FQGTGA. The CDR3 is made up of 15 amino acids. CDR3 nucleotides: TGTGCCAGCAGCTTAGGTTGGGGCTCCTACAATGAGCAGTTCTTC. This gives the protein CASSLGWGSYNEQFF.

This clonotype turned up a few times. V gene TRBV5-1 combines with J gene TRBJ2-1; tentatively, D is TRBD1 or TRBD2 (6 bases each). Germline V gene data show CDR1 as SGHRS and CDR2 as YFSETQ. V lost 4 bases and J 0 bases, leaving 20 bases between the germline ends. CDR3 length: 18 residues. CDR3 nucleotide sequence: TGCGCCAGCAGCCTGGGTTACAGGGAGGTGAGCTCCTACAATGAGCAGTTCTTC. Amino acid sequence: CASSLGYREVSSYNEQFF.

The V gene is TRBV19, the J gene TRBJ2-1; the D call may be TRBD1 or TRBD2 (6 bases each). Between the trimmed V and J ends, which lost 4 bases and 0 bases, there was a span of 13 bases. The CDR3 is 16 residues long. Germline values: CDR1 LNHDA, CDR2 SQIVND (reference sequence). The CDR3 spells CASSKEGGRSYNEQFF. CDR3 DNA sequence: TGTGCCAGTAGTAAAGAGGGGGGACGCTCCTACAATGAGCAGTTCTTC.

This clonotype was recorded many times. Here the CDR3 reads CKPTVNTEAFF. As DNA, the CDR3 is TGCAAACCGACAGTGAACACTGAAGCTTTCTTT. The chain recombines TRBV20-1 with TRBJ1-1; D possibly corresponds to TRBD1 (5 bases). CDR1 is DFQATT, CDR2 SNEGSKA, per germline (reference sequence). CDR3 size: 11 residues.

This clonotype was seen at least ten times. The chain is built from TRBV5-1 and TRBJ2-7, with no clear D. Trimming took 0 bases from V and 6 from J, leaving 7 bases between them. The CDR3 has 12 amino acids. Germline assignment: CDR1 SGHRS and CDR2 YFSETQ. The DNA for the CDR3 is TGCGCCAGCAGCTTGGCCGGTAGCGAGCAGTACTTC. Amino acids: CASSLAGSEQYF.

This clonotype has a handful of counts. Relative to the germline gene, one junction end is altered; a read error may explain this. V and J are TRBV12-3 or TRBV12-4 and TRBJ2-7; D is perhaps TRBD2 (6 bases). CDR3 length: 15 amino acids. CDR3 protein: CASGFHRDFAYEQYF. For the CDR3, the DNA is TGTGCCAGCGGTTTTCATCGGGACTTCGCCTACGAGCAGTACTTC.

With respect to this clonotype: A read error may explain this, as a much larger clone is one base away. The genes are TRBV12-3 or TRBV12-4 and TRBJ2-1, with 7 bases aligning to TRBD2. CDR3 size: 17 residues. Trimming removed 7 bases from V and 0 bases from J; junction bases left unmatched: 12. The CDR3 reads CASNKIRGRGSYNEQFF. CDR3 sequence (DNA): TGTGCCAGCAATAAGATCCGGGGGAGGGGCTCCTACAATGAGCAGTTCTTC.

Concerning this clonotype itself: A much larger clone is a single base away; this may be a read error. The CDR3 region is CAISVPTGGAPGANVLTF. The CDR3 DNA sequence: TGTGCCATCAGTGTCCCGACAGGGGGCGCACCCGGGGCCAACGTCCTGACTTTC. The chain couples TRBV10-3 to TRBJ2-6; 10 bases agree with TRBD1. This CDR3 has 18 residues. V shed 4 bases, J shed 4 bases, and the junction held 10 bases outside the gene matches. Germline V gives CDR1 ENHRY, CDR2 SYGVKD.

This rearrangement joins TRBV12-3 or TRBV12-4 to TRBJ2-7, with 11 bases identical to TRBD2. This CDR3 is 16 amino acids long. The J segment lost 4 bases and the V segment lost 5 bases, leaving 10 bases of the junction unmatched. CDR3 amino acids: CASSPTGGLAEYEQYF. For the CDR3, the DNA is TGTGCCAGCAGTCCCACGGGGGGACTAGCGGAATACGAGCAGTACTTC.

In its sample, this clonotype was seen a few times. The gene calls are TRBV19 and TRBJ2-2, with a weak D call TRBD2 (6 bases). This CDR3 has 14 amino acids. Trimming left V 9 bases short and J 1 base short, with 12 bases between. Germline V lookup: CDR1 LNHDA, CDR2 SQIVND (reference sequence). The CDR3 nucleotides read TGTGCCAGCCGAGCGGGCCTGAACACCGGGGAGCTGTTTTTT. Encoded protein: CASRAGLNTGELFF.

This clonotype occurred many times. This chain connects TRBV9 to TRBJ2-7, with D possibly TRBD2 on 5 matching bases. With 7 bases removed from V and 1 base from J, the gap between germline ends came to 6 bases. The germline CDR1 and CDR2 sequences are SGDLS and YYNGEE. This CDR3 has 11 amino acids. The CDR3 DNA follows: TGTGCCAGCGGGAGTTCCTACGAGCAGTACTTC. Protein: CASGSSYEQYF. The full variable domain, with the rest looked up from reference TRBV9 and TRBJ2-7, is DSGVTQTPKHLITATGQRVTLRCSPRSGDLSVYWYQQSLDQGLQFLIQYYNGEERAKGNILERFSAQQFPDLHSELNLSSLELGDSALYFCASGSSYEQYFGPGTRLTVT.